The 18 T cell receptor beta chains below all came from one sample that was sequenced in a study of PD-L1 blockade in urothelial cancer. Repertoires were generated with immunoSEQ multiplex PCR, while TCRdb's copy carries only in-frame clones and drops some. The table includes approximately 71,000 clones, around 90% detected once. The starting material was PBMCs, obtained around atezolizumab (anti-PD-L1) treatment. The receptors were sampled from a man aged 55 to 70 with urothelial cancer.

This clone occurred once. The CDR3 DNA reads TGTGCCAGCAGTACGATTAGCGGGAGAGGGGGGTACAATGAGCAGTTCTTC. Protein product: CASSTISGRGGYNEQFF. The chain has TRBV28 and TRBJ2-1, with 9 bases that match TRBD2. The germline V gene encodes CDR1 MDHEN and CDR2 SYDVKM. The CDR3 runs to 17 residues. V gave up 5 bases and J gave up 4 bases; unmatched junction bases: 12.

This clone was counted once. The chain uses TRBV6-5 and TRBJ2-7; D gene ambiguous. With 5 bases removed from V and 5 bases from J, the gap between germline ends came to 13 bases. The CDR3 length is 13 residues. The germline V gene has CDR1 MNHEY and CDR2 SVGAGI. The chain's CDR3 is CASSPGRRHEQYF. The DNA of the CDR3 is TGTGCCAGCAGTCCAGGCAGACGGCACGAGCAGTACTTC.

The CDR3 DNA reads TGCGCCAGCAGCTTGGGCCAGGGAGGCACTGAAGCTTTCTTT. This codes for CASSLGQGGTEAFF. The chain uses TRBV5-1 and TRBJ1-1; possibly TRBD1 for D (5 bases). The CDR3 runs to 14 residues. The germline V gene has CDR1 SGHRS and CDR2 YFSETQ. Trimming removed 0 bases at V and 4 bases at J, with 10 bases between.

The rearrangement links TRBV7-9 to TRBJ2-3; a weak D match, TRBD2 (5 bases). CDR3 length: 15 residues. The V and J ends lost 3 bases and 2 bases respectively, with 12 bases between them. Germline CDR1 SEHNR, CDR2 FQNEAQ (reference sequence). CDR3 nucleotide sequence: TGTGCCAGCAGCTTCAGCCTAGCCCCCACAGATACGCAGTATTTT. Amino acid sequence: CASSFSLAPTDTQYF.

The chain employs TRBV28 and TRBJ1-2; a possible D gene is TRBD1 (5 bases). CDR3 length equals 16 residues. The V gene's germline CDR1 is MDHEN and CDR2 SYDVKM. V lost 5 bases, J lost 6 bases, and 22 bases lay in between. This CDR3 is CASSPASKDTNDGYTF. In DNA, the CDR3 is TGTGCCAGCAGTCCCGCCTCAAAGGACACCAATGATGGCTACACCTTC.

The chain combines TRBV28 with TRBJ1-1; 7 nucleotides match TRBD1. The CDR3 spans 15 residues. Germline V gives CDR1 MDHEN, CDR2 SYDVKM. V shed 5 bases, J shed 6 bases, and the junction held 12 bases outside the gene matches. The CDR3 DNA reads as TGTGCCAGCAGTCCCCACCGACAGGGTAGTTCTGAAGCTTTCTTT. It is translated as CASSPHRQGSSEAFF.

Only one count was recorded for this clone. The chain links TRBV6-1 to TRBJ2-3, with 10 positions matching TRBD2. V gave up 3 bases and J gave up 6 bases; unmatched junction bases: 6. Germline CDR1 MNHNS, CDR2 SASEGT. The CDR3 runs 15 residues. The CDR3 region is CASSDSGGAGDTQYF. The CDR3 DNA reads TGTGCCAGCAGTGACAGCGGGGGGGCCGGTGATACGCAGTATTTT.

This rearrangement joins TRBV7-9 to TRBJ1-1, with D uncertain. CDR1 is SEHNR, CDR2 FQNEAQ, per germline (reference sequence). The CDR3 sequence is 13 residues long. V lost 5 bases and J 0 bases, leaving 7 bases between the germline ends. The CDR3 loop is CASSRQVNTEAFF. As DNA, the CDR3 is TGTGCCAGCAGCAGACAAGTGAACACTGAAGCTTTCTTT.

The rearrangement links TRBV28 to TRBJ2-3; D call uncertain. The CDR3 is made up of 13 amino acids. V lost 5 bases and J 6 bases, leaving 12 bases between the germline ends. The germline gives CDR1 MDHEN, CDR2 SYDVKM. The CDR3 coding sequence is TGTGCCAGCAGTCTCCAAGGTAGCGATACGCAGTATTTT. Translation gives CASSLQGSDTQYF.

V is TRBV29-1 and J is TRBJ2-7, with D perhaps matching TRBD1 (6 bases). V was cut by 6 bases and J by 0 bases, with 15 bases left in between. Germline CDR1 reads SQVTM; CDR2 reads ANQGSEA. The CDR3 loop spans 14 amino acids. CDR3 protein: CSVVDRSLSYEQYF. CDR3 DNA sequence: TGCAGCGTCGTTGACAGGAGCCTCTCCTACGAGCAGTACTTC.

The rearrangement links TRBV4-1 to TRBJ1-1; tentative D call: TRBD1 (6 bases). V was shortened by 3 bases and J by 1 base, with 15 bases between the two germline ends. CDR3 size: 16 residues. Germline lookup yields CDR1 MGHRA and CDR2 YSYEKL. CDR3 in amino acids: CASSHHLRGGNTEAFF. The CDR3 DNA is TGCGCCAGCAGCCACCACCTTAGGGGGGGGAACACTGAAGCTTTCTTT.

J is TRBJ2-7 and V is TRBV6-1, with D maybe TRBD2 (5 bases). The CDR3 sequence is 15 residues long. CDR1 is MNHNS and CDR2 is SASEGT in the germline V gene. V lost 0 bases and J 3 bases, leaving 12 bases between the germline ends. The CDR3 region is CASSEAELAGYEQYF. The CDR3 DNA follows: TGTGCCAGCAGTGAAGCAGAGCTAGCAGGCTACGAGCAGTACTTC.

The V call is TRBV7-3, the J call TRBJ1-1; D is undetermined. There are 13 residues in the CDR3. Germline CDR1 reads SGHTA; CDR2 reads FQGTGA. Trimming stripped 1 base from V and 1 base from J, with 4 bases between. In DNA form, the CDR3 reads TGTGCCAGCAGCTTAAGACAGAACACTGAAGCTTTCTTT. Protein product: CASSLRQNTEAFF.

This clone was observed a single time. The chain links TRBV30 to TRBJ2-1, with a tentative D call TRBD2 (7 bases). Germline values: CDR1 GTSNPN, CDR2 SVGIG (reference sequence). V was pared by 8 bases and J by 5 bases, with 22 bases between. CDR3 length equals 15 residues. DNA of the CDR3: TGTGCCATAGTAGGGGGGGCCTGGGGGGACAATGAGCAGTTCTTC. Residues: CAIVGGAWGDNEQFF.

The chain recombines TRBV6-6 with TRBJ2-7; 8 bases match TRBD2. J gave up 6 bases and V 1 base, and 2 bases lay outside the gene matches. The CDR3 spans 13 residues. The germline V gene has CDR1 MNHNY and CDR2 SVGAGI (reference sequence). Here the CDR3 reads CASSYLGTSEQYF. As DNA, the CDR3 is TGTGCCAGCAGTTACTTGGGGACTAGCGAGCAGTACTTC.

The gene calls are TRBV29-1 and TRBJ2-7, with 7 bases identical to TRBD2. The germline gives CDR1 SQVTM, CDR2 ANQGSEA. The ends lost 6 bases at V and 2 bases at J; junction bases unmatched: 10. The CDR3 is 14 amino acids. The CDR3 loop reads CSVKGEGPTYEQYF. As DNA, the CDR3 is TGCAGCGTGAAAGGGGAGGGGCCCACCTACGAGCAGTACTTC.

The rearrangement uses TRBV2 and TRBJ2-7; D gene uncertain. The CDR3 has 13 residues. Germline-derived CDR1 and CDR2 are SNHLY and FYNNEI. Between the trimmed V and J ends, which lost 5 bases and 5 bases, there was a span of 13 bases. CDR3 loop: CASSSAQIHEQYF. CDR3 DNA: TGTGCCAGCAGTTCCGCACAGATCCACGAGCAGTACTTC.

The V gene is TRBV5-1, the J gene TRBJ2-5, with 8 bases identical to TRBD2. The V and J ends lost 0 bases and 2 bases, in that order; junction bases with no gene match: 12. Germline lookup yields CDR1 SGHRS and CDR2 YFSETQ. This CDR3 has 18 amino acids. CDR3 nucleotide sequence: TGCGCCAGCAGCTTGGGAATCAGCGGGGGAAACCTTCAAGAGACCCAGTACTTC. It specifies CASSLGISGGNLQETQYF.